The 24 T cell receptor beta chains given below trace back to one sample, sequenced in a study of technical replicates of blood from a few donors. Method: immunoSEQ multiplex PCR; TCRdb's copy keeps in-frame clones and lacks some. The sample records about 80,000 clones, 90% to 95% being singletons. The sequencing sample was made of T cells isolated from PBMCs. The receptors here all came from a human donor in good health.

The chain employs TRBV11-1 and TRBJ2-3, with 9 bases aligning to TRBD1. The CDR3 loop spans 16 amino acids. With 1 base clipped from V and 6 bases from J, the junction kept 8 bases outside the gene matches. Germline V gene lookup returns CDR1 SGHAT and CDR2 FQDESV (reference sequence). CDR3 nucleotide sequence: TGTGCCAGCAGCTTAGGACAGGGGGTAAGGGCGGATACGCAGTATTTT. This gives the protein CASSLGQGVRADTQYF. The full variable domain, rest sourced from reference TRBV11-1 and TRBJ2-3, is EAEVAQSPRYKITEKSQAVAFWCDPISGHATLYWYRQILGQGPELLVQFQDESVVDDSQLPKDRFSAERLKGVDSTLKIQPAELGDSAMYLCASSLGQGVRADTQYFGPGTRLTVL.

The rearrangement links TRBV28 to TRBJ2-7, with 8 bases fitting TRBD1. Germline lookup yields CDR1 MDHEN and CDR2 SYDVKM. J gave up 4 bases and V 2 bases, and 10 bases lay outside the gene matches. This CDR3 comprises 16 residues. CDR3 nucleotides: TGTGCCAGCAGTTTAGGGACAGGTATTTCTATTTACGAGCAGTACTTC. Translation gives CASSLGTGISIYEQYF.

The J gene is TRBJ2-5, the V gene TRBV19; 9 bases align to TRBD2. Germline-derived CDR1 and CDR2 are LNHDA and SQIVND (reference sequence). V shed 6 bases, J shed 6 bases, and the junction held 8 bases outside the gene matches. The CDR3 has 14 residues. The CDR3 sequence: CASSIIAGDKTQYF. In DNA form, the CDR3 reads TGTGCCAGTAGCATAATAGCGGGAGATAAGACCCAGTACTTC.

This clone came up a few times. The chain joins TRBV6-1 to TRBJ1-1; D possibly corresponds to TRBD1 (6 bases). Trimming left V 7 bases short and J 1 base short, with 10 bases between. Per the germline V gene, CDR1 is MNHNS and CDR2 is SASEGT. The CDR3 is made up of 13 amino acids. CDR3 nucleotide sequence: TGTGCCAGCAAAGGACAGTGGAACACTGAAGCTTTCTTT. This translates into CASKGQWNTEAFF.

The chain is built from TRBV28 and TRBJ1-3; 9 positions match TRBD1. Germline V gene data show CDR1 as MDHEN and CDR2 as SYDVKM. The CDR3 is 15 residues long. The J segment lost 3 bases and the V segment lost 5 bases, leaving 5 bases of the junction unmatched. The DNA for the CDR3 is TGTGCCAGCAGTCCCTGGACAGGGGTTGGAAACACCATATATTTT. Residues: CASSPWTGVGNTIYF.

V gene TRBV4-1 combines with J gene TRBJ2-7; TRBD1 agrees at 10 bases. This CDR3 contains 14 residues. The germline V gene encodes CDR1 MGHRA and CDR2 YSYEKL. J was trimmed by 2 bases and V by 4 bases; bases with no gene match: 2. CDR3 sequence (DNA): TGCGCCAGCAGCCGGACAGGGGGGGCCTACGAGCAGTACTTC. Translated, it gives CASSRTGGAYEQYF.

This chain links TRBV5-1 with TRBJ1-5; D is undetermined. The CDR3 totals 13 residues. CDR1 is SGHRS, CDR2 YFSETQ, per germline. Trimming stripped 4 bases from V and 7 bases from J, with 12 bases between. CDR3 bases: TGCGCCAGCAGCCTAGGAAGGGAGCAGCCCCAGCATTTT. Its translation is CASSLGREQPQHF.

This clone was counted ten times or more. V and J are TRBV18 and TRBJ2-5, with 8 bases lining up with TRBD2. This CDR3 spans 14 amino acids. V gave up 1 base and J gave up 2 bases; unmatched junction bases: 0. Germline V CDR1 and CDR2: KGHSH, LQKENI. The CDR3 region has the DNA TGTGCCAGCTCACCACGCGGGGGGCAAGAGACCCAGTACTTC. This translates into CASSPRGGQETQYF.

The chain has TRBV19 and TRBJ2-7; tentative D call: TRBD1 (6 bases). Germline V lookup: CDR1 LNHDA, CDR2 SQIVND (reference sequence). The CDR3 extends over 14 amino acids. V was shortened by 4 bases and J by 7 bases, with 17 bases between the two germline ends. CDR3 protein: CASSTDSLGLEQYF. In DNA, the CDR3 is TGTGCCAGTAGTACGGACAGTCTTGGCCTGGAGCAGTACTTC.

V and J are TRBV9 and TRBJ1-2, with 7 bases that match TRBD1. Germline values: CDR1 SGDLS, CDR2 YYNGEE. After removal of 3 bases from V and 4 bases from J, the junction contained 9 bases not matched to a gene. The CDR3 runs to 15 residues. CDR3 region: CASSGGQILPYGYTF. Written as DNA, the CDR3 is TGTGCCAGCAGCGGGGGACAGATCCTCCCCTATGGCTACACCTTC.

J is TRBJ1-4 and V is TRBV19; D unclear. This CDR3 is 15 amino acids long. Germline values: CDR1 LNHDA, CDR2 SQIVND (reference sequence). V gave up 0 bases and J gave up 8 bases, with 13 bases separating them. Here the CDR3 reads CASSIDVASWEKLFF. In nucleotides, the CDR3 is TGTGCCAGTAGTATAGATGTAGCGTCATGGGAAAAACTGTTTTTT.

V and J are TRBV25-1 and TRBJ1-2; 8 nucleotides agree with TRBD1. V lost 6 bases and J lost 6; bases outside the gene matches: 6. Germline CDR1 is MGHDK and CDR2 is SYGVNS. The CDR3 is made up of 13 amino acids. CDR3 sequence (DNA): TGTGCCAGCAGAAGCAGGGGGCAGAATGGCTACACCTTC. It specifies CASRSRGQNGYTF.

The V gene is TRBV5-1, the J gene TRBJ2-3; TRBD1 is a possible D gene (6 bases). The CDR3 spans 14 residues. Germline loops: CDR1 SGHRS, CDR2 YFSETQ. Trimming left V 0 bases short and J 2 bases short, with 7 bases between. The CDR3: CASSLGQATDTQYF. The CDR3 region has the DNA TGCGCCAGCAGCTTGGGACAGGCCACAGATACGCAGTATTTT.

The J gene is TRBJ1-2, the V gene TRBV7-8, with a possible D match to TRBD1 (6 bases). The germline CDR1 and CDR2 sequences are SGHVS and FQNEAQ. CDR3 length: 11 residues. V was pared by 6 bases and J by 8 bases, with 10 bases between. The CDR3 DNA sequence: TGTGCCAGCAGTGTGGGGACAGGCTACACCTTC. Its protein is CASSVGTGYTF.

J is TRBJ2-2 and V is TRBV27; 8 bases fit TRBD1. Germline assignment: CDR1 MNHEY and CDR2 SMNVEV (reference sequence). This CDR3 has 15 amino acids. V dropped 5 bases and J dropped 7; count of bases not matched to a gene: 9. The CDR3 loop reads CASSGRGHRGGELFF. DNA for the CDR3: TGTGCCAGCAGTGGCAGGGGGCATAGGGGCGGGGAGCTGTTTTTT.

The rearrangement joins TRBV29-1 to TRBJ2-1; a possible D gene is TRBD1 (6 bases). V dropped 5 bases and J dropped 6 bases, with 14 bases sitting between them. Germline V lookup: CDR1 SQVTM, CDR2 ANQGSEA. This CDR3 is built from 13 residues. This chain's CDR3 is CSVPKGGFNEQFF. CDR3 nucleotides: TGCAGCGTTCCTAAAGGGGGTTTCAATGAGCAGTTCTTC.

This clone was detected a few times. The CDR3 here is CASSPRDRSNQPQHF. CDR3 coding DNA: TGCGCCAGCAGCCCCCGGGACAGGAGCAATCAGCCCCAGCATTTT. The J gene is TRBJ1-5, the V gene TRBV4-1; 8 positions match TRBD1. Germline values: CDR1 MGHRA, CDR2 YSYEKL. Trimming removed 4 bases from V and 1 base from J; junction bases left unmatched: 3. The CDR3 is made up of 15 amino acids.

The V call is TRBV13, the J call TRBJ2-7; no clear D. The germline gives CDR1 PRHDT, CDR2 FYEKMQ (reference sequence). V was trimmed by 4 bases and J by 3 bases, leaving 10 bases between them. The CDR3 runs to 13 residues. CDR3 sequence: CASSSGGGYEQYF. The CDR3 DNA is TGTGCCAGCAGCTCCGGCGGCGGCTACGAGCAGTACTTC.

This chain uses TRBV7-9 with TRBJ1-1, with 8 nucleotides matching TRBD1. The CDR3 covers 14 residues. V shed 6 bases, J shed 5 bases, and the junction held 8 bases outside the gene matches. Germline V lookup: CDR1 SEHNR, CDR2 FQNEAQ (reference sequence). The CDR3 DNA is TGTGCCAGCAGACCAGACAGGGGATGGACTGAAGCTTTCTTT. Encoded protein: CASRPDRGWTEAFF.

The chain links TRBV19 to TRBJ1-2; perhaps TRBD1 as D (6 bases). The CDR3 consists of 13 residues. With 7 bases removed from V and 6 bases from J, the gap between germline ends came to 15 bases. Germline assignment: CDR1 LNHDA and CDR2 SQIVND (reference sequence). The CDR3 coding sequence is TGTGCCAGTACCTTACAGGGTGAAAATGGCTACACCTTC. The encoded protein is CASTLQGENGYTF.

The chain recombines TRBV2 with TRBJ2-7; D not certain. CDR3 length: 12 residues. Germline V lookup: CDR1 SNHLY, CDR2 FYNNEI. The ends were cut back, 6 bases at V and 0 bases at J, with 6 bases in the middle. This CDR3 reads CASRGLSYEQYF. CDR3 in DNA: TGTGCCAGCAGGGGCCTCTCCTACGAGCAGTACTTC.

The V call is TRBV11-2, the J call TRBJ2-5; D unresolved. Germline CDR1 reads SGHAT; CDR2 reads FQNNGV. The CDR3 totals 14 residues. V lost 1 base, J lost 1 base, and 7 bases lay in between. In DNA, the CDR3 is TGTGCCAGCAGCTTAGTATCTCTCCAAGAGACCCAGTACTTC. Amino acids: CASSLVSLQETQYF.

V usage is TRBV11-2 and J usage is TRBJ2-6; D not resolved. Between the trimmed V and J ends, which lost 4 bases and 3 bases, there was a span of 13 bases. CDR1 is SGHAT, CDR2 FQNNGV, per germline. The CDR3 extends over 16 amino acids. The CDR3 here is CASSSAKSGGANVLTF. CDR3 coding DNA: TGTGCCAGCAGCTCCGCTAAATCTGGTGGGGCCAACGTCCTGACTTTC.

Concerning this clone itself: Germline and junction disagree at one end, which may indicate a read error. V usage is TRBV28 and J usage is TRBJ1-2; the match to TRBD1 covers 7 bases. The CDR3 sequence is 12 residues long. Germline CDR1 is MDHEN and CDR2 is SYDVKM. The CDR3 is CASSQPPQGPLF. In nucleotides, the CDR3 is TGTGCCAGCAGTCAACCCCCACAGGGGCCTCTCTTC.